A selection of T cell receptor beta chains follows, all from one sample in a study of blood T cell repertoires in COVID-19. Sequenced by immunoSEQ multiplex PCR; TCRdb stores in-frame clones only, minus some. The sample contains 75,000 to 100,000 clones, 87% of which appear only once. Sample: peripheral blood. These receptors came from a man in his 70s with acute or convalescent COVID-19. The CDR3 runs from the conserved cysteine through the conserved F or W. The D gene is left open where the match is weak. Not all rows give a size; the values are once, few, many and, for expanded clones, a class.

clone_size: .
cdr3_length: 15
v_call: TRBV2
d_call: .
j_call: TRBJ1-1
cdr3_aa: CASSLRWSRSAEAFF
cdr3_nt: TGTGCCAGCAGTCTCCGTTGGTCCCGTTCGGCTGAAGCTTTCTTT

clone_size: .
cdr3_length: 16
v_call: TRBV3-1/TRBV3-2
d_call: .
j_call: TRBJ1-1
cdr3_aa: CASSQVVGQVRTEAFF
cdr3_nt: TGTGCCAGCAGCCAAGTCGTGGGGCAGGTGAGGACTGAAGCTTTCTTT

clone_size: .
cdr3_length: 14
v_call: TRBV10-1
d_call: TRBD1
j_call: TRBJ2-5
cdr3_aa: CASSYRGRGETQYF
cdr3_nt: TGCGCCAGCAGTTACAGGGGTCGGGGAGAGACCCAGTACTTC

clone_size: .
cdr3_length: 14
v_call: TRBV5-6
d_call: TRBD1
j_call: TRBJ2-7
cdr3_aa: CASSLGRGRYEQYF
cdr3_nt: TGTGCCAGCAGCTTGGGCAGGGGGCGCTACGAGCAGTACTTC

clone_size: .
cdr3_length: 15
v_call: TRBV19
d_call: TRBD1
j_call: TRBJ2-4
cdr3_aa: CASSISDRGRYIQYF
cdr3_nt: TGTGCCAGTAGTATAAGCGACAGGGGGCGATACATTCAGTACTTC

clone_size: .
cdr3_length: 16
v_call: TRBV7-2
d_call: .
j_call: TRBJ2-2
cdr3_aa: CASSEVSFEGTGELFF
cdr3_nt: TGTGCCAGCAGCGAAGTCAGTTTTGAGGGCACCGGGGAGCTGTTTTTT

clone_size: .
cdr3_length: 16
v_call: TRBV19
d_call: .
j_call: TRBJ1-5
cdr3_aa: CASSNYQGNSNQPQHF
cdr3_nt: TGTGCCAGTAGTAACTATCAGGGGAATAGCAATCAGCCCCAGCATTTT

clone_size: .
cdr3_length: 14
v_call: TRBV16
d_call: .
j_call: TRBJ1-4
cdr3_aa: CASSSLATNEKLFF
cdr3_nt: TGTGCCAGCAGCTCCCTTGCAACTAATGAAAAACTGTTTTTT

clone_size: once
cdr3_length: 13
v_call: TRBV12-3/TRBV12-4
d_call: .
j_call: TRBJ1-2
cdr3_aa: CASSLEQLYGYTF
cdr3_nt: TGTGCCAGCAGTTTAGAACAGCTCTATGGCTACACCTTC

clone_size: .
cdr3_length: 13
v_call: TRBV27
d_call: .
j_call: TRBJ2-3
cdr3_aa: CASSPTQAYAQYF
cdr3_nt: TGTGCCAGCAGTCCAACCCAGGCTTACGCGCAGTATTTT

clone_size: .
cdr3_length: 15
v_call: TRBV19
d_call: .
j_call: TRBJ2-2
cdr3_aa: CASSQAGTNTGELFF
cdr3_nt: TGTGCCAGTAGCCAGGCGGGAACTAACACCGGGGAGCTGTTTTTT

clone_size: .
cdr3_length: 15
v_call: TRBV27
d_call: TRBD2
j_call: TRBJ2-1
cdr3_aa: CATHSGTSGLAEQFF
cdr3_nt: TGTGCCACTCATTCCGGGACTAGCGGGTTAGCGGAGCAGTTCTTC

clone_size: .
cdr3_length: 14
v_call: TRBV29-1
d_call: TRBD1
j_call: TRBJ2-5
cdr3_aa: CSADRGQGVETQYF
cdr3_nt: TGCAGCGCTGACAGAGGACAGGGCGTAGAGACCCAGTACTTC

clone_size: .
cdr3_length: 14
v_call: TRBV19
d_call: TRBD1
j_call: TRBJ2-5
cdr3_aa: CASSTGTGVETQYF
cdr3_nt: TGTGCCAGTAGTACCGGGACAGGGGTTGAGACCCAGTACTTC

clone_size: once
cdr3_length: 18
v_call: TRBV14
d_call: TRBD2
j_call: TRBJ2-1
cdr3_aa: CASQSAGGFFSSYNEQFF
cdr3_nt: TGTGCCAGCCAGTCAGCGGGGGGGTTCTTTAGCTCCTACAATGAGCAGTTCTTC

clone_size: once
cdr3_length: 14
v_call: TRBV9
d_call: TRBD1
j_call: TRBJ2-7
cdr3_aa: CASSPRTGHYEQYF
cdr3_nt: TGTGCCAGCAGCCCGAGGACAGGGCACTACGAGCAGTACTTC

clone_size: once
cdr3_length: 16
v_call: TRBV7-8
d_call: .
j_call: TRBJ1-2
cdr3_aa: CASSLGWDTANYGYTF
cdr3_nt: TGTGCCAGCAGCTTAGGTTGGGACACAGCTAACTATGGCTACACCTTC

clone_size: .
cdr3_length: 14
v_call: TRBV5-1
d_call: .
j_call: TRBJ2-5
cdr3_aa: CASSSGLFKETQYF
cdr3_nt: TGCGCCAGCAGCTCTGGACTATTCAAAGAGACCCAGTACTTC

clone_size: few
cdr3_length: 14
v_call: TRBV10-3
d_call: TRBD1
j_call: TRBJ1-2
cdr3_aa: CAISEDRGNYGYTF
cdr3_nt: TGTGCCATCAGTGAGGACAGGGGGAACTATGGCTACACCTTC

clone_size: .
cdr3_length: 16
v_call: TRBV19
d_call: TRBD1
j_call: TRBJ2-7
cdr3_aa: CASSTLWTGLTYEQYF
cdr3_nt: TGTGCCAGTAGTACCCTATGGACAGGGCTGACCTACGAGCAGTACTTC

clone_size: .
cdr3_length: 17
v_call: TRBV5-1
d_call: TRBD1
j_call: TRBJ2-5
cdr3_aa: CASSLATGGSIQETQYF
cdr3_nt: TGCGCCAGCAGCTTGGCGACAGGGGGGTCCATCCAAGAGACCCAGTACTTC

clone_size: few
cdr3_length: 15
v_call: TRBV5-4
d_call: .
j_call: TRBJ2-5
cdr3_aa: CASSLVKGVLETQYF
cdr3_nt: TGTGCCAGCAGCTTGGTCAAAGGGGTTCTGGAGACCCAGTACTTC

clone_size: .
cdr3_length: 17
v_call: TRBV7-3
d_call: .
j_call: TRBJ1-1
cdr3_aa: CASSLSWGGTKNTEAFF
cdr3_nt: TGTGCCAGCAGCTTATCATGGGGAGGGACAAAGAACACTGAAGCTTTCTTT